The rows below give T cell receptor beta chains drawn from one sample of a study of cytomegalovirus exposure and HLA in healthy donors. Produced via immunoSEQ multiplex PCR; TCRdb's table is partial and in-frame only. Among some 200,000 clones listed, roughly four fifths were seen once. The source material was PBMCs. Receptors originate from a woman aged 18 to 35 in good health and CMV-seropositive. Each CDR3 is given with its conserved first and last residue. The D gene is left open where the match is weak. The size entry is marked missing in some rows and otherwise reads once, few, many or a size class.

cdr3_nt	cdr3_aa	clone_size	d_call	v_call	j_call
TGTGCCAGTCGTTCCCTCGGGGAGACCCAGTACTTC	CASRSLGETQYF	-	-	TRBV7-2	TRBJ2-5
TGTGCCAGCAGCTTAACAGAACAGGGGAGCACAGATACGCAGTATTTT	CASSLTEQGSTDTQYF	-	TRBD1	TRBV11-2	TRBJ2-3
TGTGCCAGCAGTTTCCGACAGGGCCCGGGAAATTCACCCCTCCACTTT	CASSFRQGPGNSPLHF	-	TRBD1	TRBV6-5	TRBJ1-6
TGTGCCAGTAGTGCCGGGACAGGGTCCTCTGGGGCCAACGTCCTGACTTTC	CASSAGTGSSGANVLTF	once	TRBD1	TRBV19	TRBJ2-6
TGTGCCAGCAGCTTTCCTCTCTCCTACGAGCAGTACTTC	CASSFPLSYEQYF	once	-	TRBV7-8	TRBJ2-7
TGTGCCAGTAGTATAGATCTGGGTTGGGAGATGTATTTT	CASSIDLGWEMYF	-	-	TRBV19	TRBJ2-3
TGTGCCAGCACCGCCCCGGTGGGGGCGTGCAATCAGCCCCAGCATTTT	CASTAPVGACNQPQHF	-	-	TRBV6-4	TRBJ1-5
TGTGCCAGCAGCTTAATCCAGAACACCGGGGAGCTGTTTTTT	CASSLIQNTGELFF	-	-	TRBV7-2	TRBJ2-2
TGTGCCAGCAGCTTAGGCAGCGGGTTACCTGGAAACACCATATATTTT	CASSLGSGLPGNTIYF	-	-	TRBV11-2	TRBJ1-3
TGCGCCAGCAGCCCCACAGGGGGCGGAGAGACCCAGTACTTC	CASSPTGGGETQYF	-	TRBD1	TRBV5-1	TRBJ2-5
TGTGCCAGCAGCCCACAGGGGGCGCGGACTGAAGCTTTCTTT	CASSPQGARTEAFF	-	TRBD1	TRBV6-5	TRBJ1-1
TGTGCCAGTACGGACAGTTATGGCTACACCTTC	CASTDSYGYTF	-	-	TRBV19	TRBJ1-2
TGTGCCAGCAAAGCAGGGGTCGGCAATCAGCCCCAGCATTTT	CASKAGVGNQPQHF	-	-	TRBV25-1	TRBJ1-5
TGCGCCAGCAGCCAAGGGACAGGGAACGAAGCTTTCTTT	CASSQGTGNEAFF	few	TRBD1	TRBV4-1	TRBJ1-1
TGTGCCAGCAGAGGGGCAAATAATTCACCCCTCCACTTT	CASRGANNSPLHF	-	-	TRBV6-5	TRBJ1-6
TGCGCCAGCAGCTTGTGGAGGGAAGGTGAAGCTTTCTTT	CASSLWREGEAFF	-	-	TRBV5-1	TRBJ1-1
TGTGCCAGTAGCCAGGACAGGCCATTCTATGGCTACACCTTC	CASSQDRPFYGYTF	-	TRBD1	TRBV19	TRBJ1-2
TGTGCCAGCAGCTTAGCTTTCTCCGGGACAGGGAAAGTAGCTTTCTTT	CASSLAFSGTGKVAFF	-	TRBD1	TRBV11-2	TRBJ1-1
TGTGCCAGTTCCAAGGGACTACTTAAAACCAATGAGCAGTTCTTC	CASSKGLLKTNEQFF	-	TRBD2	TRBV19	TRBJ2-1
TGTGCCAGCAGCCAAGAAGGGGGGCTAGCGGGGGCCTACGAGCAGTACTTC	CASSQEGGLAGAYEQYF	-	TRBD2	TRBV4-2	TRBJ2-7
TGTGCCATCAGTCACGGGAACACTGAAGCTTTCTTT	CAISHGNTEAFF	-	-	TRBV10-3	TRBJ1-1
TGTGCCATCAGGGGGACAGGGGGCACTGGAAACACCATATATTTT	CAIRGTGGTGNTIYF	once	TRBD1	TRBV10-3	TRBJ1-3
TGTGCCAGCAGTGTAGACCAGGGGCCGCGGGGCTACACCTTC	CASSVDQGPRGYTF	-	-	TRBV6-1	TRBJ1-2
TGTGCCAGCAGCTTAGTCCCAGGAGGGACCCACGAGCAGTACTTC	CASSLVPGGTHEQYF	-	-	TRBV7-2	TRBJ2-7
TGTGCCAGCAGCTTAGAGGCGGGAGCTTACAATGAGCAGTTCTTC	CASSLEAGAYNEQFF	-	TRBD2	TRBV7-3	TRBJ2-1
TGTGCCAGCAGGCGACAAGTGGCCGGGGAGCTGTTTTTT	CASRRQVAGELFF	-	-	TRBV4-2	TRBJ2-2
TGTGCCAGCAGCATGGGACTAGCGGGATACCAAGAGACCCAGTACTTC	CASSMGLAGYQETQYF	-	TRBD2	TRBV7-3	TRBJ2-5
TGTGCCAGCAGTGAACGGGTCCCCGGGGAGCTGTTTTTT	CASSERVPGELFF	-	-	TRBV6-1	TRBJ2-2
TGTGCCAGCAGCTTGGCGGACAGGGTCTACTATGGCTACACCTTC	CASSLADRVYYGYTF	-	TRBD1	TRBV5-6	TRBJ1-2
TGTGCCAGCAGCTTAGTTTGGGGGGGTCTGTCGGCGCGCGCTGAAGCTTTCTTT	CASSLVWGGLSARAEAFF	-	-	TRBV7-8	TRBJ1-1
TGCGCCAGCAGCCAAGATTCTTTACGGGAGACCCAGTACTTC	CASSQDSLRETQYF	once	-	TRBV4-1	TRBJ2-5
TGTGCCAGTAGAGGGACAGGGTTCGCCGGGGAGCTGTTTTTT	CASRGTGFAGELFF	-	TRBD1	TRBV19	TRBJ2-2
TGTGCCAGCACAAGTTTAAAGCTTGACAGCTATGGCTACACCTTC	CASTSLKLDSYGYTF	-	-	TRBV27	TRBJ1-2
TGCGCCAGCAGCCAAGAGGGAACCGGGACAGCCTATGGCTACACCTTC	CASSQEGTGTAYGYTF	-	TRBD1	TRBV4-1	TRBJ1-2
TGTGCCTGCTCGGCAGGGGTTTACGAGCAGTACTTC	CACSAGVYEQYF	-	-	TRBV6-1	TRBJ2-7
TGTGCCAGCAGTTTGAGGACAGCGAAAGAGACCCAGTACTTC	CASSLRTAKETQYF	-	-	TRBV27	TRBJ2-5
TGCGCCAGCAGCTTGGGAACCCCAGGGGCCTTCAATCAGCCCCAGCATTTT	CASSLGTPGAFNQPQHF	-	-	TRBV5-1	TRBJ1-5
TGTGCCAGCAGCTTCGGGAGACTAGCGGACGAAGAGACCCAGTACTTC	CASSFGRLADEETQYF	-	TRBD2	TRBV7-9	TRBJ2-5
TGTGCCAGCTCACCTAGTTATGCAACTAATGAAAAACTGTTTTTT	CASSPSYATNEKLFF	-	-	TRBV18	TRBJ1-4
TGTGCCAGCAGCAGGATGGACAGGGGAGCGTCAGAGACCCAGTACTTC	CASSRMDRGASETQYF	few	TRBD1	TRBV27	TRBJ2-5
TGCGCCAGCAGCCACCGACTAGCGGGGACCCGCACAGATACGCAGTATTTT	CASSHRLAGTRTDTQYF	-	TRBD2	TRBV4-1	TRBJ2-3
TGTGCCAGCAGCGTAGTTGGAGGGTTGCAGTTCTTC	CASSVVGGLQFF	once	-	TRBV9	TRBJ2-1
TGCGCCAGCAGCTTGGGCCCAACACCCACAGATACGCAGTATTTT	CASSLGPTPTDTQYF	-	-	TRBV5-1	TRBJ2-3
TGTGCCAGCAGCTCGGGGACTAGCGGGGGGCCCCAAGAGCAGTTCTTC	CASSSGTSGGPQEQFF	-	TRBD2	TRBV11-3	TRBJ2-1
TGTGCCAGCAGTTTTCGGACAGGGGTTGCAGATACGCAGTATTTT	CASSFRTGVADTQYF	-	TRBD1	TRBV27	TRBJ2-3
TGTGCCAGCAGCCAAGACAGGAACACTGAAGCTTTCTTT	CASSQDRNTEAFF	-	-	TRBV7-7	TRBJ1-1
TGTGCCAGCAGCTCCGGGACAGGGAGTGAACTGTTTTTT	CASSSGTGSELFF	-	TRBD1	TRBV5-6	TRBJ1-4
TGTGCCAGTACCCGAAAGGCAGGCGATTATAGCAATCAGCCCCAGCATTTT	CASTRKAGDYSNQPQHF	once	-	TRBV19	TRBJ1-5
TGTGCCAGCAATCCAGGGGGAAGAGGGGGCTACACCTTC	CASNPGGRGGYTF	-	TRBD1	TRBV25-1	TRBJ1-2
TGTGCCAGCAGCCAAAGACCGACAGGGATCGGCGGCTACACCTTC	CASSQRPTGIGGYTF	-	TRBD1	TRBV7-3	TRBJ1-2
TGTGCCAGCAGCCAAGATCCCCGGACAGGGTTTTCCTACGAGCAGTACTTC	CASSQDPRTGFSYEQYF	-	TRBD1	TRBV14	TRBJ2-7
TGTGCCAGCAGCGAAACGGGGGTAACGGCTGAAGCTTTCTTT	CASSETGVTAEAFF	-	-	TRBV7-9	TRBJ1-1
TGCGCCAGCGGTGCCGCCGGGTCCTCCTACGAGCAGTACTTC	CASGAAGSSYEQYF	-	-	TRBV5-1	TRBJ2-7
TGCGCCAGCAGCTTGGCCCGGGGGGCCACAGATACGCAGTATTTT	CASSLARGATDTQYF	-	-	TRBV5-1	TRBJ2-3
TGTGCCGGAGGGCCTGGGGCCAACGTCCTGACTTTC	CAGGPGANVLTF	few	-	TRBV2	TRBJ2-6
TGTGCCAGCTCACGGTCGGGGGATGAAAAACTGTTTTTT	CASSRSGDEKLFF	few	-	TRBV18	TRBJ1-4